One sample yielded the 27 T cell receptor beta chains listed below, sequenced in a study of control samples from healthy donors and cancer patients (TCRdb year 2020). The library relied on the immunoSEQ multiplex PCR assay. TCRdb provides this immuneACCESS table in a form limited to in-frame rearrangements. Some clones are lacking; in checked studies, under half of them reflect an unresolved V gene, and why the rest are absent is not known. Here the sample has 120,000 to 150,000 clones; roughly 90% occur a single time. The ten biggest clones cover 4.9% of the sample. Specimen: blood. These receptor sequences come from a man in his thirties or forties in good health.

For the CDR3, the DNA is TGTGCCAGCAGTTATCTGGGGACAGCTAACAATGAGCAGTTCTTC. The encoded protein is CASSYLGTANNEQFF. The J gene is TRBJ2-1, the V gene TRBV6-2 or TRBV6-3; TRBD1 matches 7 bases. The V gene's germline CDR1 is MNHEY and CDR2 SVGEGT. The CDR3 extends over 15 amino acids. V gave up 3 bases and J gave up 5 bases; unmatched junction bases: 7.

The chain joins TRBV6-2 or TRBV6-3 to TRBJ2-1; D ambiguous. The ends were cut back, 5 bases at V and 1 base at J, with 12 bases in the middle. The CDR3 covers 15 residues. The V gene's germline CDR1 is MNHEY and CDR2 SVGEGT. In nucleotides, the CDR3 is TGTGCCAGCAGTCCCCGAGGCGGTTCCTACAATGAGCAGTTCTTC. It yields the protein CASSPRGGSYNEQFF.

The chain couples TRBV7-9 to TRBJ1-6; the match to TRBD1 covers 7 bases. With V trimmed by 7 bases and J by 7 bases, 7 bases remained unmatched. In germline, CDR1 is SEHNR, CDR2 FQNEAQ (reference sequence). The CDR3 is 14 amino acids. This chain's CDR3 is CASTTETGNSPLHF. The CDR3 DNA follows: TGTGCCAGCACCACCGAGACAGGGAATTCACCCCTCCACTTT.

This chain joins TRBV3-1 (or the pseudogene TRBV3-2) and TRBJ2-7; D is perhaps TRBD2 (6 bases). Germline V CDR1 and CDR2: LGHDT, YNNKEL (reference sequence). The CDR3 length is 12 residues. The V and J ends lost 4 bases and 4 bases respectively, with 8 bases between them. The CDR3 region is CASSLGGYEQYF. CDR3 DNA sequence: TGTGCCAGCAGCCTAGGAGGGTACGAGCAGTACTTC.

CDR3 sequence reads: CASSFDSVDSPLHF. CDR3 DNA: TGTGCCAGCAGCTTTGACTCGGTGGATTCACCCCTCCACTTT. The chain uses TRBV5-4 and TRBJ1-6; D gene unclear. The CDR3 is 14 amino acids. In germline, CDR1 is SGHNT, CDR2 YYREEE (reference sequence). V dropped 2 bases and J dropped 8 bases, with 11 bases sitting between them.

V and J are TRBV6-6 and TRBJ2-7; no definite D call. CDR1 is MNHNY, CDR2 SVGAGI, per germline (reference sequence). V was cut by 2 bases and J by 2 bases, with 16 bases left in between. The CDR3 totals 16 residues. This CDR3 reads CASSYLTLIETYEQYF. CDR3 nucleotide sequence: TGTGCCAGCAGTTACCTGACACTGATTGAAACCTACGAGCAGTACTTC.

Notes on this clone: Germline is not matched at one junction end, which may reflect a read error. V is TRBV12-3 or TRBV12-4 and J is TRBJ1-4; no reliable D call. This CDR3 spans 13 amino acids. CDR3 in DNA: TGTACCAGCGGACTGTCAACTAATGAAAAACTGTTTTTT. It yields the protein CTSGLSTNEKLFF.

The V gene is TRBV2, the J gene TRBJ2-6, with D maybe TRBD1 (6 bases). This CDR3 is 15 amino acids long. V was cut by 5 bases and J by 2 bases, with 10 bases left in between. Germline assignment: CDR1 SNHLY and CDR2 FYNNEI. Here the CDR3 reads CASSIQGTGANVLTF. In DNA form, the CDR3 reads TGTGCCAGCAGTATACAGGGCACTGGGGCCAACGTCCTGACTTTC.

V gene TRBV7-8 combines with J gene TRBJ1-6, with D tentatively TRBD1 (6 bases). Germline assignment: CDR1 SGHVS and CDR2 FQNEAQ. V lost 4 bases and J lost 8, with 15 bases in between. The CDR3 contains 15 residues. The CDR3 DNA is TGTGCCAGCAGCTCCTGGGAAGGGGGTTATTCACCCCTCCACTTT. As protein: CASSSWEGGYSPLHF. The whole variable domain, filled in from reference TRBV7-8 and TRBJ1-6, reads GAGVSQSPRYKVAKRGQDVALRCDPISGHVSLFWYQQALGQGPEFLTYFQNEAQLDKSGLPSDRFFAERPEGSVSTLKIQRTQQEDSAVYLCASSSWEGGYSPLHFGNGTRLTVT.

This clone has only one observation. Other DNA sequences in this specimen translate into the identical CDR3. This chain uses TRBV24-1 with TRBJ1-1; a weak D match, TRBD1 (5 bases). Trimming removed 7 bases from V and 1 base from J, with 12 bases in between. This CDR3 is built from 14 residues. CDR1 KGHDR and CDR2 SFDVKD come from the germline V gene. Here the CDR3 DNA reads TGTGCCACCAGCGAGGGGCCAACGAACACTGAAGCTTTCTTT. Its protein is CATSEGPTNTEAFF.

The chain recombines TRBV4-3 with TRBJ1-4; D is unresolved. This CDR3 spans 15 amino acids. Trimming left V 4 bases short and J 10 bases short, with 19 bases between. Germline CDR1 is LGHNA and CDR2 is YSLEER. The CDR3 DNA reads as TGCGCCAGCAGCCCTGCGAGTCGGGGTATCGGAAAACTGTTTTTT. Protein sequence: CASSPASRGIGKLFF.

CDR3 sequence (DNA): TGTGCCAGTAGTATGGTTTGGCGCGGGGGGGGACAAGAGACCCAGTACTTC. Its protein is CASSMVWRGGGQETQYF. The gene calls are TRBV19 and TRBJ2-5, with 9 bases that match TRBD2. Germline loops: CDR1 LNHDA, CDR2 SQIVND (reference sequence). Trimming cost V 3 bases and J 2 bases; bases outside gene matches: 10. CDR3 length: 17 residues.

The gene calls are TRBV3-1 (or the pseudogene TRBV3-2) and TRBJ1-2; 8 bases map to TRBD1. CDR3 size: 15 residues. The J segment lost 4 bases and the V segment lost 4 bases, leaving 8 bases of the junction unmatched. Germline loops: CDR1 LGHDT, CDR2 YNNKEL (reference sequence). CDR3 DNA sequence: TGTGCCAGCAGCCCCCAACCAGGGGGCAGCTATGGCTACACCTTC. This encodes CASSPQPGGSYGYTF.

This sequence joins TRBV27 and TRBJ2-7; 14 bases agree with TRBD2. The trim removed 6 bases at V and 5 bases at J, leaving 9 bases unmatched. The germline V gene has CDR1 MNHEY and CDR2 SMNVEV (reference sequence). This CDR3 comprises 16 residues. For the CDR3, the DNA is TGTGCCAGCAGGTCCTCGGGACTAGCGGGAGTTAACGAGCAGTACTTC. Residues: CASRSSGLAGVNEQYF.

The rearrangement uses TRBV28 and TRBJ1-2, with a weak D call TRBD1 (5 bases). CDR1 and CDR2 from the germline V gene are MDHEN and SYDVKM. The V gene lost 2 bases and the J gene lost 1 base, with 17 bases spanning the gap. This CDR3 spans 17 amino acids. CDR3 loop: CASSLDGASSHNYGYTF. As DNA, the CDR3 is TGTGCCAGCAGTTTAGATGGGGCGAGCTCACATAACTATGGCTACACCTTC.

The chain recombines TRBV5-1 with TRBJ2-1; D is possibly TRBD2 (6 bases). There are 13 residues in the CDR3. CDR1 SGHRS and CDR2 YFSETQ come from the germline V gene. The ends were cut back, 1 base at V and 8 bases at J, with 10 bases in the middle. CDR3 sequence (DNA): TGCGCCAGCAGCTTGTACCCGGGGGATGAGCAGTTCTTC. It yields the protein CASSLYPGDEQFF. Supplemented by reference TRBV5-1 and TRBJ2-1, the full variable domain reads KAGVTQTPRYLIKTRGQQVTLSCSPISGHRSVSWYQQTPGQGLQFLFEYFSETQRNKGNFPGRFSGRQFSNSRSEMNVSTLELGDSALYLCASSLYPGDEQFFGPGTRLTVL.

This clone has only one observation. The chain combines TRBV4-3 with TRBJ2-5; D call uncertain. The CDR3 consists of 13 residues. Germline V gene sequence: CDR1 LGHNA, CDR2 YSLEER. The ends were cut back, 1 base at V and 5 bases at J, with 8 bases in the middle. For the CDR3, the DNA is TGCGCCAGCAGCCAAGGGGCGAGGGAGACCCAGTACTTC. It is translated as CASSQGARETQYF.

This chain connects TRBV18 to TRBJ2-1, with D possibly called TRBD1 or TRBD2 (5 bases each). V lost 3 bases, J lost 9 bases, and 15 bases lay in between. CDR3 length equals 14 residues. Germline CDR1 reads KGHSH; CDR2 reads LQKENI. CDR3 loop: CASSPQGRKSEQFF. The CDR3 DNA is TGTGCCAGCTCACCCCAGGGACGGAAAAGTGAGCAGTTCTTC.

The chain recombines TRBV5-1 with TRBJ2-7; TRBD1 aligns across 10 bases. CDR3 length: 16 amino acids. V trimming: 0 bases; J trimming: 3 bases; junction bases outside the gene matches: 6. The germline V gene encodes CDR1 SGHRS and CDR2 YFSETQ. The DNA of the CDR3 is TGCGCCAGCAGCTTGGATCGACAGGGGGCTCTCTACGAGCAGTACTTC. Encoded protein: CASSLDRQGALYEQYF.

The chain employs TRBV7-9 and TRBJ2-7; D might be TRBD1 (5 bases). Germline CDR1 and CDR2: SEHNR and FQNEAQ (reference sequence). V lost 0 bases and J 6 bases, leaving 12 bases between the germline ends. The CDR3 has 14 residues. The CDR3, as DNA: TGTGCCAGCAGCTTAGCAGGCAGGGTGGGCGAGCAGTACTTC. Residues: CASSLAGRVGEQYF.

This sequence joins TRBV7-9 and TRBJ1-1, with D hard to call. V lost 4 bases and J 4 bases, leaving 13 bases between the germline ends. The CDR3 loop spans 14 amino acids. Germline loops: CDR1 SEHNR, CDR2 FQNEAQ (reference sequence). The CDR3 region has the DNA TGTGCCAGCAGCTACCAGCTTACCCCCACTGAAGCTTTCTTT. It codes for CASSYQLTPTEAFF.

This clone was detected a few times. The V gene is TRBV19, the J gene TRBJ1-1, with TRBD1 as a possible D gene (5 bases). From germline, CDR1 is LNHDA and CDR2 SQIVND (reference sequence). The CDR3 sequence is 11 residues long. Trimming shortened V by 6 bases and J by 8 bases, and 10 bases separated the two germline ends. DNA of the CDR3: TGTGCCAGTAGAGGGAGGGGAGAAGCTTTCTTT. Translated, it gives CASRGRGEAFF.

This clone has only a few counts. The junction differs from germline at one of its ends, possibly a read error. This chain links TRBV11-3 with TRBJ2-7; D not certain. Germline assignment: CDR1 SGHNT and CDR2 YENEEA. CDR3 length: 13 amino acids. CDR3 sequence (DNA): TGTGCCAGCAGCTCACCACGAGTGGCGGAGCGGTACTTC. Protein: CASSSPRVAERYF.

The V call is TRBV18, the J call TRBJ2-3; D is unclear. CDR1 and CDR2 (germline): KGHSH, LQKENI. The V end was cut by 0 bases, the J end by 0 bases, with 7 bases between. The CDR3 sequence is 15 residues long. The CDR3 bases are TGTGCCAGCTCACCACCTAGACCGAGCACAGATACGCAGTATTTT. Residues: CASSPPRPSTDTQYF. Drawing the rest from reference TRBV18 and TRBJ2-3, the complete variable domain is NAGVMQNPRHLVRRRGQEARLRCSPMKGHSHVYWYRQLPEEGLKFMVYLQKENIIDESGMPKERFSAEFPKEGPSILRIQQVVRGDSAAYFCASSPPRPSTDTQYFGPGTRLTVL.

The V call is TRBV6-1, the J call TRBJ1-1; unclear D gene. Germline V gene lookup returns CDR1 MNHNS and CDR2 SASEGT. The CDR3 length is 15 residues. Trimming left V 2 bases short and J 1 base short, with 11 bases between. CDR3 in amino acids: CASSERVRWNTEAFF. The CDR3 DNA reads TGTGCCAGCAGTGAAAGGGTCAGGTGGAACACTGAAGCTTTCTTT.

This sequence joins TRBV5-8 and TRBJ2-1, with TRBD2 matching over 14 bases. CDR3 size: 15 residues. Trimming removed 5 bases from V and 7 bases from J; junction bases left unmatched: 5. From germline, CDR1 is SGHTS and CDR2 YDEGEE. The CDR3 protein is CASRTGLAGVNEQFF. CDR3 sequence (DNA): TGTGCCAGCAGAACGGGACTAGCGGGAGTAAATGAGCAGTTCTTC.

The chain recombines TRBV5-6 with TRBJ2-7; D unresolved. Deletions cut 4 bases from V and 2 bases from J, with 10 bases between. This CDR3 contains 13 residues. Germline assignment: CDR1 SGHDT and CDR2 YYEEEE. CDR3 region: CASSTSSPYEQYF. CDR3 sequence (DNA): TGTGCCAGCAGCACGAGCTCACCCTACGAGCAGTACTTC. The complete variable domain, with remaining parts taken from reference TRBV5-6 and TRBJ2-7, reads DAGVTQSPTHLIKTRGQQVTLRCSPKSGHDTVSWYQQALGQGPQFIFQYYEEEERQRGNFPDRFSGHQFPNYSSELNVNALLLGDSALYLCASSTSSPYEQYFGPGTRLTVT.